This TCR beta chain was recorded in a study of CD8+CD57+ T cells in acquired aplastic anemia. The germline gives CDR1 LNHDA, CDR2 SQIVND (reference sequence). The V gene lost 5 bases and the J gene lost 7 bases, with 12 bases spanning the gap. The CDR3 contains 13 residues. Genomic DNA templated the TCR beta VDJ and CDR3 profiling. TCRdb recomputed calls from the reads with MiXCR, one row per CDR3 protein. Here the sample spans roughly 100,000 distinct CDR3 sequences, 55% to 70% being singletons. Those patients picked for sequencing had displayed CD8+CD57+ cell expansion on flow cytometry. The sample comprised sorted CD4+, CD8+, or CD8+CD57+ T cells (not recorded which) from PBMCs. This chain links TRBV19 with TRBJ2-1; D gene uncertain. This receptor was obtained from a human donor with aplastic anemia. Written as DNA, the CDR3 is TGTGCCAGTAGTTCCCGACCGGGTAATGAGCAGTTCTTC. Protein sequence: CASSSRPGNEQFF.